The source of this T cell receptor beta chain is a study of PD-L1 blockade in urothelial cancer. Study information: Reported median T cell count for blood samples was around 150,000.

This CDR3 region has 15 residues. The J segment lost 4 bases and the V segment lost 10 bases, leaving 12 bases of the junction unmatched. Germline CDR1 is SEHNR and CDR2 is FQNEAQ (reference sequence). Every PCR got spiked synthetic TCR analog templates. TCRdb's table, derived via immunoSEQ multiplex PCR, lists solely in-frame clones and lacks some. This sample yields 70,000 to 80,000 clones, of which around four fifths are seen a single time; 5.5% to 7.5% belongs to the top ten. Time point defined: pretreatment peripheral blood. Specimen: PBMCs, collected around atezolizumab (anti-PD-L1) treatment. The chain employs TRBV7-9 and TRBJ1-1, with 10 bases aligning to TRBD1. The receptor's source is a man aged 35-49 years with urothelial cancer. CDR3 residues: CATRDRGERGTEAFF. The CDR3 DNA follows: TGTGCCACCCGGGACAGGGGAGAAAGGGGCACTGAAGCTTTCTTT.